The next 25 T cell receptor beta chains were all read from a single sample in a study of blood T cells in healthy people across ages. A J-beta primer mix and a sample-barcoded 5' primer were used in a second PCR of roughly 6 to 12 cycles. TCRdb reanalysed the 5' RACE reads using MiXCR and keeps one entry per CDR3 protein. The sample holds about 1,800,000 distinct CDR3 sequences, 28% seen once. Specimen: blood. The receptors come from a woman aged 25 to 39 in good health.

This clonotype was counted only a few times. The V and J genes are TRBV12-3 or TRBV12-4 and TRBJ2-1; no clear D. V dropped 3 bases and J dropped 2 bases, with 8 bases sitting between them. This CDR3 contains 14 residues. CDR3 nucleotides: TGTGCCAGCAGTTTCGAATTAACCTACAATGAGCAGTTCTTC. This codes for CASSFELTYNEQFF.

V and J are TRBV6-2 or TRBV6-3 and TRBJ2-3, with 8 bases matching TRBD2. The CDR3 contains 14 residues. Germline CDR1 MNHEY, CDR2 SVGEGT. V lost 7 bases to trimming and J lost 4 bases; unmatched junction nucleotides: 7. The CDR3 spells CASNLRAGADTQYF. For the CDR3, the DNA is TGTGCCAGCAATCTCAGAGCGGGAGCAGATACGCAGTATTTT.

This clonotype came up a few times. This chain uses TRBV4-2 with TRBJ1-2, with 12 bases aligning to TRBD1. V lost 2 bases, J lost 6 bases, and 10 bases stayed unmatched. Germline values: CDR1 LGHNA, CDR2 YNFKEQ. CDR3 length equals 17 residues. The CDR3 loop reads CASSQHVGDRGLNGYTF. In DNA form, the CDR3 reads TGTGCCAGCAGCCAACACGTAGGGGACAGGGGGCTTAATGGCTACACCTTC.

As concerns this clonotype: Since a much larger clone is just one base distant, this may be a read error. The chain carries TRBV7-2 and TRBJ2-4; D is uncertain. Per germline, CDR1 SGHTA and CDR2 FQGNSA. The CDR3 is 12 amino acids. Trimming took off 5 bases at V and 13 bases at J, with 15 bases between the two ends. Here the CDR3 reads CASSPFHNEQYF. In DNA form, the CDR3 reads TGTGCCAGCAGCCCCTTTCACAATGAGCAGTACTTC.

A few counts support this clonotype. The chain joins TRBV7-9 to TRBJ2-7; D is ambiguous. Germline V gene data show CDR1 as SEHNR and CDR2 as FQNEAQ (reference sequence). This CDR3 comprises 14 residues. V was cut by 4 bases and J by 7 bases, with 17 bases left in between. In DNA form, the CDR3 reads TGTGCCAGCAGCTCCCGCGGTTCTCCGCGAGAGCAGTACTTC. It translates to CASSSRGSPREQYF.

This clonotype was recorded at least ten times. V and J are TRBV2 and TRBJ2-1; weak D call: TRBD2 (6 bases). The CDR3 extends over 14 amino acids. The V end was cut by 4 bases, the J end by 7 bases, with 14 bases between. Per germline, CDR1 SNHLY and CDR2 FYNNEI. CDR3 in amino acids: CASSVSPAGNEQFF. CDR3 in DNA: TGTGCCAGCAGTGTCTCCCCGGCGGGAAATGAGCAGTTCTTC.

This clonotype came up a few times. The CDR3 spells CATSRVPEYNQPQHF. In DNA form, the CDR3 reads TGTGCCACCAGCAGAGTTCCAGAGTACAATCAGCCCCAGCATTTT. V and J are TRBV15 and TRBJ1-5; D not resolved. Germline-derived CDR1 and CDR2 are LNHNV and YYDKDF (reference sequence). The CDR3 spans 15 residues. Trimming shortened V by 1 base and J by 3 bases, and 10 bases separated the two germline ends.

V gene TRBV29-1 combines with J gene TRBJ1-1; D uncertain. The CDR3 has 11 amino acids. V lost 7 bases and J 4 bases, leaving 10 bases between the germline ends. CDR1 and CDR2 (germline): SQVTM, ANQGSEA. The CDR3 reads CSAAGFTEAFF. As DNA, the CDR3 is TGCAGCGCCGCCGGGTTCACTGAAGCTTTCTTT.

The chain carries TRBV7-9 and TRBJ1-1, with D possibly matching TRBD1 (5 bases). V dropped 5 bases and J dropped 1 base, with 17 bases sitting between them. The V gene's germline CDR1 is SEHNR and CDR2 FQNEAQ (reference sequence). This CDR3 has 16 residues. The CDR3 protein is CASSPPGGLTNTEAFF. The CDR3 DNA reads TGTGCCAGCAGCCCCCCTGGGGGATTGACGAACACTGAAGCTTTCTTT.

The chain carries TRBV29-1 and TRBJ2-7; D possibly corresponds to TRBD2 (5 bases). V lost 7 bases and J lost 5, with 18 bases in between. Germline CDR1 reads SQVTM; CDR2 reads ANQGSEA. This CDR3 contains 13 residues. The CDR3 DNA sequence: TGCAGCGCCGAGGCAGGTACTAGGGACGAGCAGTACTTC. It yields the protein CSAEAGTRDEQYF.

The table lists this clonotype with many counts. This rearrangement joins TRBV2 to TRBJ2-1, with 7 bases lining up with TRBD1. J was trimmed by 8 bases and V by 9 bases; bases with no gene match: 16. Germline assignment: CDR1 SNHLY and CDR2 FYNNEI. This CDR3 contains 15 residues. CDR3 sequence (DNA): TGTGCCAGTACACGACAGGGAACCTTACCCCATGAGCAGTTCTTC. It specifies CASTRQGTLPHEQFF.

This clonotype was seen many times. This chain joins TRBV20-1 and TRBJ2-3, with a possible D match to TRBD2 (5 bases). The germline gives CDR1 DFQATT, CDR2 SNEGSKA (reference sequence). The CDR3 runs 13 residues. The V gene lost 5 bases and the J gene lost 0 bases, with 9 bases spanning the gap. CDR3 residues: CSAYRGSTDTQYF. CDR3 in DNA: TGCAGTGCTTACCGGGGTAGCACAGATACGCAGTATTTT.

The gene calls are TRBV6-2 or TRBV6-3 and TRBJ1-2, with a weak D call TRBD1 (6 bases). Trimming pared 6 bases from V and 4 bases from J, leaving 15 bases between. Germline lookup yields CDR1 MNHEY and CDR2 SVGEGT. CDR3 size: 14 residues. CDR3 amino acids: CASSPTQGRYGYTF. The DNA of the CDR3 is TGTGCCAGCAGCCCCACCCAGGGGCGCTATGGCTACACCTTC.

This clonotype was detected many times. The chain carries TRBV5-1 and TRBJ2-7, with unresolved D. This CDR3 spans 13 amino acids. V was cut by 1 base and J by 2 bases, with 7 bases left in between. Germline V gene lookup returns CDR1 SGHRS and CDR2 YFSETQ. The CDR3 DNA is TGCGCCAGCAGCTTGTCCCTCACCTACGAGCAGTACTTC. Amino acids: CASSLSLTYEQYF.

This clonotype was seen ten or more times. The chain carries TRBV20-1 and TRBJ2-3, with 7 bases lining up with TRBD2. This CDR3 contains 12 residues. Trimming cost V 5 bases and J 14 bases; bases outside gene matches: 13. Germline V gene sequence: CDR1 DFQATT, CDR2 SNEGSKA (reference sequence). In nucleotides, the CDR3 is TGCAGTGCTCACCAATCAAATACGGGGGGGTATTTT. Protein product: CSAHQSNTGGYF.

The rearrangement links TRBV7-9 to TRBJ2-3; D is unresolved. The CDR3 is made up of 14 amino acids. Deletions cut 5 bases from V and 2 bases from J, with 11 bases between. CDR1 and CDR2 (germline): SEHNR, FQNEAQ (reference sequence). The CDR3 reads CASSMGPPTDTQYF. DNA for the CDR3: TGTGCCAGCAGCATGGGCCCTCCCACAGATACGCAGTATTTT. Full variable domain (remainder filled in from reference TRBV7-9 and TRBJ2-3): DTGVSQNPRHKITKRGQNVTFRCDPISEHNRLYWYRQTLGQGPEFLTYFQNEAQLEKSRLLSDRFSAERPKGSFSTLEIQRTEQGDSAMYLCASSMGPPTDTQYFGPGTRLTVL.

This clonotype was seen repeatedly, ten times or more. CDR3 sequence: CASTTLIRPETQYF. The CDR3 nucleotides are TGTGCCAGCACGACACTCATCCGTCCGGAGACCCAGTACTTC. The chain uses TRBV5-4 and TRBJ2-5, with D uncertain. V lost 6 bases and J 5 bases, leaving 17 bases between the germline ends. Germline lookup yields CDR1 SGHNT and CDR2 YYREEE (reference sequence). The CDR3 is made up of 14 amino acids.

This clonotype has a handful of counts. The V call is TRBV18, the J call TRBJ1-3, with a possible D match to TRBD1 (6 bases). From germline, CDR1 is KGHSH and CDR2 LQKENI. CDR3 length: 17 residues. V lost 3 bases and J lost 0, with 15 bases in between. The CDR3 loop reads CASSPRTVRISGNTIYF. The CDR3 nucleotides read TGTGCCAGCTCACCGCGGACAGTAAGAATCTCTGGAAACACCATATATTTT.

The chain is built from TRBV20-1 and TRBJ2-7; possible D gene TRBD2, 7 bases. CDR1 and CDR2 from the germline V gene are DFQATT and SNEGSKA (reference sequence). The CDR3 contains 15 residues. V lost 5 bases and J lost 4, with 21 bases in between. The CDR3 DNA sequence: TGCAGTGCTGCCAAGGGGGAGGGATTAACTTACGAGCAGTACTTC. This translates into CSAAKGEGLTYEQYF.

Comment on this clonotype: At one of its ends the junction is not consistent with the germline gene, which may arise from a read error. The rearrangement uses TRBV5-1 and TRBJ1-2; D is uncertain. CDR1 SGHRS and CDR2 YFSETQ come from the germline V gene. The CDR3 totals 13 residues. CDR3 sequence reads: CASSLTDIYDYTF. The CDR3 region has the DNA TGCGCCAGCAGCTTGACAGATATCTATGACTACACCTTC.

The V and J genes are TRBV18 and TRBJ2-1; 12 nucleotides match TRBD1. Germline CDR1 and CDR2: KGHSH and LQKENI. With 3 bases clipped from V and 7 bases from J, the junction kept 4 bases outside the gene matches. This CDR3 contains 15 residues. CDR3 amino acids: CASSPGQGANNEQFF. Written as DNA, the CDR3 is TGTGCCAGCTCACCGGGACAGGGGGCGAATAATGAGCAGTTCTTC.

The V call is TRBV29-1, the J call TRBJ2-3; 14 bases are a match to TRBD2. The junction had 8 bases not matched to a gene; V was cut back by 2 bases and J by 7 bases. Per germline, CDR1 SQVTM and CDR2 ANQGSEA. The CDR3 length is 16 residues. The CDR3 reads CSVESSGLAGGNTQYF. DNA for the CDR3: TGCAGCGTTGAATCATCAGGACTAGCGGGGGGAAATACGCAGTATTTT.

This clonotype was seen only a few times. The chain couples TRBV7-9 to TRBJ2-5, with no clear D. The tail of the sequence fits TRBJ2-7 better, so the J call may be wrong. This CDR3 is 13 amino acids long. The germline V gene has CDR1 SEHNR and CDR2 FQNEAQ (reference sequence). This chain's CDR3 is CASSYPGDNEQYF. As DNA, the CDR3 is TGTGCCAGCAGCTACCCAGGCGACAACGAGCAGTACTTC.

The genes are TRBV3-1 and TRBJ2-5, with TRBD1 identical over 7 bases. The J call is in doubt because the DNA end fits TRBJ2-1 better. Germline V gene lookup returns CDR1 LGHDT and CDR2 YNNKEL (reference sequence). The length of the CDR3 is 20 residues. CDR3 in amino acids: CASSLPPFSGTAIGGETQFF. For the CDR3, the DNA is TGTGCCAGCAGCCTCCCACCTTTTTCCGGGACAGCAATTGGAGGAGAGACCCAGTTCTTC.

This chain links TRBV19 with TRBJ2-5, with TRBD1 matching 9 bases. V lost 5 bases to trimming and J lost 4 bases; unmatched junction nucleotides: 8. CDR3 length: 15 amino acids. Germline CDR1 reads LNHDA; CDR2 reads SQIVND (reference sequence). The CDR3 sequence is CASSSYRGPGETQYF. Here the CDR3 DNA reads TGTGCCAGTAGTTCCTACAGGGGGCCGGGAGAGACCCAGTACTTC.